The clone carrying this T cell receptor (beta chain) turned up a few times. Original analysis: Amplification from reference gene primers served as the basis for estimated nucleated cell counts. Sequenced by immunoSEQ multiplex PCR; TCRdb stores in-frame clones only, minus some. V and J calls and clone size come straight from that table; D and trimming were deduced from the DNA. The data show roughly 81,000 clones, more than 70% seen once. The source of the sample is a study of blood T cell repertoires in COVID-19. Overall study context: The samples span acute and convalescent COVID-19 from the United States, Italy and Spain.

The CDR3 extends over 15 amino acids. Germline V CDR1 and CDR2: SGHVS, FQNEAQ. With 5 bases removed from V and 5 bases from J, the gap between germline ends came to 15 bases. Sequences were obtained from peripheral blood. This clonotype was obtained from an elderly man with active or convalescent COVID-19. The chain is built from TRBV7-8 and TRBJ1-4, with a tentative D call TRBD1 (6 bases). DNA for the CDR3: TGTGCCAGCAGCACAGAACAGGGAGTCAATGAAAAACTGTTTTTT. Protein sequence: CASSTEQGVNEKLFF.